This T cell receptor (beta chain) was observed in a study of T cells after yellow fever vaccination (dated by TCRdb to 2018 to 2020). For the wider study: The SMART-Seq v4 Ultra Low Input RNA kit was used to prepare libraries from fractions with low cell numbers. Bulk TCR alpha and beta repertoires were sequenced longitudinally to track T-cell clones before and after primary and booster YFV17D yellow fever vaccination. The cohort comprised two healthy male donors, one aged 18 to 30 and one aged 30 to 40 years. Blood was drawn at multiple timepoints before and after primary and secondary immunization, with bulk PBMC replicates and cell subsets isolated.

The run used an Illumina NovaSeq 6000. TCR cDNA was made using 5'RACE template switching, a step that added a universal primer site and unique molecular identifiers. Priming for cDNA synthesis came from both the TCR alpha and TCR beta constant segments. Library amplification involved two PCR steps, and the second step added sample barcodes and sequencing adapters. Sequencing of libraries was done on Illumina HiSeq 2500 (2x100 bp) or NovaSeq (2x150 bp). Per the original workflow: MIGEC handled demultiplexing of reads and collapsing into UMI consensus sequences, while MiXCR performed V(D)J alignment. Vaccine-responding clonotypes were identified with edgeR using replicate PBMC samples, with FDR below 0.01 and a log2 fold change above 5 up to day 15 being required. CD4 or CD8 identity was assigned to each bulk clonotype according to whether the clonotype was present at higher abundance in the sequenced CD4 repertoire or the sequenced CD8 repertoire. TCRdb's own reprocessing of the public reads used fastp at Q25 and MiXCR and kept productive beta chains. Under each unique CDR3 protein, matching rows form one entry showing the most common genes and DNA. The V and J calls and clone size are TCRdb's, not the authors'. Counted in this sample were some 400,000 distinct CDR3 sequences; roughly a sixth of them appeared once. The ten largest clones take up about a sixth of the sample.

The investigation overall reported the following: A small fraction of clonotypes showed up in both the CD4 and CD8 compartments, probably as a result of convergent recombination. Most clones expanded after primary vaccination were re-detected after the booster (about 96% of CD4 and 80% to 90% of CD8), suggesting broad memory maintenance. Because only a couple of donors were included in the study, the extent to which the findings can be generalized is limited. Because abundant contaminating clonotypes from the bulk population could be contained in FACS-sorted repertoires, computational filtering was required. The secondary T-cell response was found to be weaker but faster than the primary response, with a peak reached on day 5 rather than on day 15.

This clonotype was observed many times. Its antigen is still unknown. There are no base qualities to consult, and no much larger clone falls within one base. Compared with germline, V lacks 3 bases and J lacks 0 bases; bases without a gene match: 6. Its CDR3 holds 17 amino acids, cysteine through phenylalanine. The DNA shown is the 51-base CDR3, in frame from base 1. According to the germline V gene, CDR1 reads ENHRY and CDR2 reads SYGVKD. Read against the paper, the sample's treatment or condition label means: live attenuated yellow fever vaccine strain. At each blood-draw timepoint, two biological replicates of bulk PBMCs were obtained. PBMCs were isolated from peripheral blood using a standard Ficoll-Paque protocol. TriZol was used to extract RNA from bulk PBMCs, CD4 and CD8 fractions, and dextramer-positive and dextramer-negative fractions.

This receptor was identified in a man aged 18 to 35 who received the YFV17D yellow fever vaccine. The source was PBMCs, collected before the yellow fever booster vaccination. The chain is assembled from TRBV10-3 and TRBJ2-1; TRBD1 aligns with 9 central bases. The CDR3 reads as follows: CAISEMTGGDSYNEQFF. The DNA reads TGTGCCATCAGTGAAATGACAGGGGGAGACTCCTACAATGAGCAGTTCTTC.